This TCR beta chain was obtained from a study of PD-L1 blockade in urothelial cancer. Study context: Enrolled patients had been treated previously with 0 to 3 chemotherapy regimens. Analysis of the blood was performed 3 weeks (second dose) and 6 weeks after treatment start. T cells numbered a median of 141,255 in the blood samples.

Deletions cut 3 bases from V and 0 bases from J, with 3 bases between. This CDR3 has 14 amino acids. Germline V gives CDR1 SGHAT, CDR2 FQNNGV. Sequencing used immunoSEQ multiplex PCR; TCRdb keeps in-frame clones, though not all of them. The sample lists under 80,000 clones, roughly 76% occurring once. Specified time point: pretreatment peripheral blood. The clonotype was recovered from a man in his 70s with urothelial cancer. Sequences were derived from PBMCs, sampled around atezolizumab (anti-PD-L1) treatment. This chain connects TRBV11-2 to TRBJ1-6; D call uncertain. CDR3 sequence: CASSFVSYNSPLHF. The CDR3, as DNA: TGTGCCAGCAGCTTCGTCTCCTATAATTCACCCCTCCACTTT.